This TCR beta chain was found in a study of T-cell reconstitution after alpha-beta-depleted transplantation in children. V lost 1 base and J lost 2, with 12 bases in between. Germline V CDR1 and CDR2: SGHVS, FNYEAQ. The CDR3 consists of 15 residues. TCRbeta library construction was performed incorporating unique molecular identifiers. Each CDR3 protein gets one entry after TCRdb re-called the PCR reads with MiXCR. Of almost 600,000 distinct CDR3 sequences in the sample, over 25% were seen once. Findings and limits, study-wide: At the one-year point after transplant, T-cell counts and TCRbeta diversity were found to come mostly from T cells that had been newly produced. Certain patients had high TCRbeta diversity at day 60, and it came from recipient T cells and thymic progenitors that survived.

This clonotype was observed a few times. The antigen is unknown. The sequence derives from a boy under three years old with Wiskott-Aldrich syndrome, due to receive a stem cell transplant. Here the sequenced sample was PBMCs, taken before TCRalphabeta/CD19-depleted stem cell transplant. V and J are TRBV7-6 and TRBJ2-7; D is uncertain. The CDR3 spells CASSLEFRLPYEQYF. The CDR3 DNA sequence: TGTGCCAGCAGCTTAGAGTTCAGGCTCCCCTACGAGCAGTACTTC.